This is a list of T cell receptor beta chains from one sample in a study of OX40 agonist ivuxolimab in advanced cancers. TCRdb's copy holds only in-frame clones and misses some; the assay was immunoSEQ multiplex PCR. This sample has 75,000 to 95,000 clones, with 85% to 90% found just once. Sequencing was performed on CD4+ or CD8+ T cells sorted from blood, taken in a trial of the OX40 agonist ivuxolimab. Source of these receptors: an adult with an advanced solid tumor such as melanoma, head and neck, liver or kidney cancer. Both conserved end residues are part of each CDR3. Each record gives: V gene, J gene, D gene, clone size, CDR3 DNA, CDR3 protein. D genes are given only for firm matches. For some rows the clone size is stated as once, few or many, or as a class when expanded; others skip it.

TRBV6-1,TRBJ2-7,NA,NA,TGTGCCAGCGGAGACCGGGACACAAGCTTCTACGAGCAGTACTTC,CASGDRDTSFYEQYF
TRBV7-2,TRBJ1-1,NA,NA,TGTGCCAGCAGCTTCGGGGACTACACTGAAGCTTTCTTT,CASSFGDYTEAFF
TRBV9,TRBJ2-2,TRBD2,NA,TGTGCCAGCAGCCCCAGACTAGCGGCCGTCACCGGGGAGCTGTTTTTT,CASSPRLAAVTGELFF
TRBV9,TRBJ2-7,TRBD2,many,TGTGCCAGCAACCCTGGACTAGGACCCTACGAGCAGTACTTC,CASNPGLGPYEQYF
TRBV7-9,TRBJ2-1,NA,once,TGTGCCAGCAGCTTACTGCCCGGCAATGAGCAGTTCTTC,CASSLLPGNEQFF
TRBV2,TRBJ2-7,NA,once,TGTGCCAGCGCCGGGTACGAGCAGTACTTC,CASAGYEQYF
TRBV5-5,TRBJ1-3,TRBD1,once,TGTGCCAGCAGCTTGTGGACAGGGGCCATCTCTGGAAACACCATATATTTT,CASSLWTGAISGNTIYF
TRBV7-2,TRBJ2-4,NA,NA,TGTGCCAGCAGCTTCAAAGCCAAAAACATTCAGTACTTC,CASSFKAKNIQYF
TRBV29-1,TRBJ2-6,NA,NA,TGCAGCGTTGAAGATCATAGTCCGGGAGGGGCCAACGTCCTGACTTTC,CSVEDHSPGGANVLTF
TRBV29-1,TRBJ1-5,NA,few,TGCAGCGTTGAAGCGGGTGGACAGCCCCAGCATTTT,CSVEAGGQPQHF
TRBV4-3,TRBJ2-7,TRBD1,NA,TGCGCCAGCAGCCAACTGACAGGGGGCTCCTACGAGCAGTACTTC,CASSQLTGGSYEQYF
TRBV6-1,TRBJ2-7,NA,NA,TGTGCCAGCAGTCTTGGGGGCGGGAGCTCCTACGAGCAGTACTTC,CASSLGGGSSYEQYF
TRBV7-3,TRBJ2-1,NA,NA,TGTGCCAGCAGCTTACTCCCTAGCGACGGGTACAATGAGCAGTTCTTC,CASSLLPSDGYNEQFF
TRBV6-1,TRBJ2-3,TRBD1,NA,TGTGCCAGCAGTGAGGACAGGGGAGGGGTGGATACGCAGTATTTT,CASSEDRGGVDTQYF
TRBV2,TRBJ2-5,NA,NA,TGTGCCAGCAGTGGGGGCGGAGGGCAAGAGACCCAGTACTTC,CASSGGGGQETQYF
TRBV25-1,TRBJ1-2,TRBD1,NA,TGTGCCAGCAGTGATCAGACAGGGAGAAACTATGGCTACACCTTC,CASSDQTGRNYGYTF
TRBV19,TRBJ2-3,NA,NA,TGTGCCAGTAGTCAACAAACAGGGCCAGATACGCAGTATTTT,CASSQQTGPDTQYF